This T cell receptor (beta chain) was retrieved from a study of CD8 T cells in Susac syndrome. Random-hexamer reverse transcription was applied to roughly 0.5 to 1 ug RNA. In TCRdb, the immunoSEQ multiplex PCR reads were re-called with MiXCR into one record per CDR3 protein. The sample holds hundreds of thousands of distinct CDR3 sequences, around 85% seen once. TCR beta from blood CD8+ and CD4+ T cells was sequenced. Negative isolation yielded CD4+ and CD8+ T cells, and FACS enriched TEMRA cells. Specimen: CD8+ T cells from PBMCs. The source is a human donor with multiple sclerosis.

In DNA form, the CDR3 reads TGTGCCTGGAGTGAGGACAGGGACGCCACTGAAGCTTTCTTT. It yields the protein CAWSEDRDATEAFF. V and J are TRBV30 and TRBJ1-1; 8 positions match TRBD1. The CDR3 spans 14 residues. V shed 1 base, J shed 4 bases, and the junction held 5 bases outside the gene matches. In germline, CDR1 is GTSNPN, CDR2 SVGIG (reference sequence).